This TCR beta chain was sequenced in a study of blood T cells in healthy people across ages. Findings and limits, study-wide: Shifts in expanded clonotypes may have been confounded by donor CMV status, which was unknown. While age rose, TCR beta diversity per million T cells dropped in a roughly linear way.

V dropped 1 base and J dropped 3 bases, with 9 bases sitting between them. The CDR3 is 14 amino acids. Looked up from germline, CDR1 is SGHVS and CDR2 is FNYEAQ. This clonotype turned up a few times. Its antigen remains unidentified. The donors, aged about 6 to 100, were healthy Caucasians from Russia. A J-beta primer mix and a sample-barcoded 5' primer were used in a second PCR of about 7 to 12 cycles. One entry per CDR3 protein, called by TCRdb with MiXCR from the 5' RACE reads. Of approximately 880,000 distinct CDR3 sequences in the sample, 45% to 50% were seen once. The V and J genes are TRBV7-6 and TRBJ1-2; D gene ambiguous. The material sequenced was blood. The TCR was taken from a young man in good health. The CDR3 reads CASSLEDGHYGYTF. The CDR3 region has the DNA TGTGCCAGCAGCTTAGAGGACGGACACTATGGCTACACCTTC.